The rows below give T cell receptor beta chains drawn from one sample of a study of PD-1 blockade in classical Hodgkin lymphoma. The repertoire was sequenced with immunoSEQ multiplex PCR; TCRdb's copy has only in-frame clones and lacks some. The repertoire has under 80,000 clones, 70% to 80% of them found once; the top ten carry roughly 9%. Sequencing was performed on peripheral blood mononuclear cells (PBMCs), taken before the second cycle of nivolumab. The receptor source for this set is a human donor with classical Hodgkin lymphoma. Each CDR3 is given with its conserved first and last residue. A D gene is named only where the DNA matches it firmly. Rows may omit the clone size; those that give it use once, few, many or a size class.

D gene,V gene,J gene,clone size,CDR3 protein,CDR3 DNA
.,TRBV6-1,TRBJ2-7,.,CASSEGGRDDEQYF,TGTGCCAGCAGTGAAGGCGGAAGGGATGACGAGCAGTACTTC
TRBD1,TRBV19,TRBJ1-2,few,CASSAGGWSYGYTF,TGTGCCAGTAGTGCAGGGGGCTGGAGCTATGGCTACACCTTC
.,TRBV5-4,TRBJ1-5,.,CASSLGGSNQPQHF,TGTGCCAGCAGCTTGGGGGGGAGTAATCAGCCCCAGCATTTT
.,TRBV2,TRBJ1-1,many,CASEKDWGTEAFF,TGTGCCAGCGAGAAAGACTGGGGTACTGAAGCTTTCTTT
.,TRBV27,TRBJ1-2,.,CASSWNNYGGYTF,TGTGCCAGCAGTTGGAATAACTATGGTGGCTACACCTTC
.,TRBV30,TRBJ2-3,.,CAWSNGADTQYF,TGTGCCTGGAGTAACGGGGCAGATACGCAGTATTTT
TRBD1,TRBV2,TRBJ1-2,.,CASSERGQGYGGYTF,TGTGCCAGCAGTGAAAGGGGACAGGGCTACGGGGGCTACACCTTC
TRBD2,TRBV25-1,TRBJ2-7,.,CASSQTSGGYEQYF,TGTGCCAGCAGTCAAACTAGCGGGGGCTACGAGCAGTACTTC
TRBD2,TRBV7-9,TRBJ2-1,.,CASSSSGMSDNEQFF,TGTGCCAGCAGTTCTAGCGGGATGTCAGACAATGAGCAGTTCTTC
.,TRBV4-1,TRBJ1-1,few,CASSQFSGGNTEAFF,TGCGCCAGCAGCCAGTTTTCAGGCGGGAACACTGAAGCTTTCTTT
.,TRBV11-2,TRBJ2-6,.,CASESGAGANVLTF,TGTGCCAGCGAGTCGGGGGCTGGGGCCAACGTCCTGACTTTC
.,TRBV21-1,TRBJ1-2,.,CANPPDSVRPRGYTF,TGTGCCAACCCCCCTGATTCTGTACGCCCTAGGGGCTACACCTTC
TRBD1,TRBV4-1,TRBJ1-3,few,CASSHQGTASGNTIYF,TGCGCCAGCAGCCATCAAGGGACAGCCTCTGGAAACACCATATATTTT
.,TRBV9,TRBJ2-3,.,CASSLQGLSDTQYF,TGTGCCAGCAGCTTACAGGGATTATCAGATACGCAGTATTTT
.,TRBV7-9,TRBJ2-4,many,CASEGDIQYF,TGTGCCAGTGAGGGGGACATTCAGTACTTC
.,TRBV14,TRBJ2-7,.,CASSQDRARSYEQYF,TGTGCCAGCAGCCAAGACAGGGCCAGGTCCTACGAGCAGTACTTC
.,TRBV5-5,TRBJ2-7,.,CASSHGPLPYEQYF,TGTGCCAGCAGCCACGGGCCGTTACCCTACGAGCAGTACTTC
TRBD2,TRBV9,TRBJ2-7,.,CASSPPGIRRESYEQYF,TGTGCCAGCAGCCCCCCAGGGATTCGGCGGGAGTCCTACGAGCAGTACTTC
TRBD1,TRBV28,TRBJ2-2,few,CASRTGQGAPGELFF,TGTGCCAGCAGGACGGGACAGGGGGCGCCCGGGGAGCTGTTTTTT
.,TRBV5-1,TRBJ2-1,.,CASSLIDRSYNEQFF,TGCGCCAGCAGCTTGATCGACAGATCCTACAATGAGCAGTTCTTC
.,TRBV21-1,TRBJ1-6,.,CASLTENSPLHF,TGTGCCAGCCTGACAGAAAATTCACCCCTCCACTTT
.,TRBV18,TRBJ2-7,few,CASSQSGGDYEQYF,TGTGCCAGCTCACAGTCGGGCGGGGATTACGAGCAGTACTTC
.,TRBV11-3,TRBJ2-1,.,CASSLDWVGEQFF,TGTGCCAGCAGCTTAGACTGGGTGGGAGAGCAGTTCTTC
.,TRBV19,TRBJ2-3,.,CASGQGATDTQYF,TGTGCCAGTGGGCAGGGAGCCACAGATACGCAGTATTTT
.,TRBV27,TRBJ1-1,.,CASSLRGPGTEAFF,TGTGCCAGCAGTTTACGGGGACCAGGCACTGAAGCTTTCTTT
TRBD1,TRBV7-9,TRBJ2-5,.,CASSTRQGIGETQYF,TGTGCCAGCAGCACCCGACAGGGAATAGGGGAGACCCAGTACTTC
TRBD1,TRBV12-5,TRBJ1-5,.,CASGLVPDGQGAGNQPQHF,TGTGCTAGTGGTTTGGTACCCGACGGACAGGGGGCCGGCAATCAGCCCCAGCATTTT
.,TRBV11-2,TRBJ1-1,.,CASSLGGVSDTEAFF,TGTGCCAGCAGCTTAGGAGGGGTGTCGGACACTGAAGCTTTCTTT
TRBD1,TRBV5-1,TRBJ1-2,.,CASSLTGSEGGYTF,TGCGCCAGCAGCCTGACAGGGTCCGAAGGGGGCTACACCTTC
.,TRBV2,TRBJ1-5,.,CASSEAITVPYSNQPQHF,TGTGCCAGCAGTGAAGCGATCACGGTTCCTTATAGCAATCAGCCCCAGCATTTT
.,TRBV4-1,TRBJ2-7,.,CASSQGGDLYEQYF,TGCGCCAGCAGCCAAGGGGGCGACCTCTACGAGCAGTACTTC
.,TRBV7-6,TRBJ2-7,.,CASSPLGGGDYEQYF,TGTGCCAGCAGCCCCCTTGGGGGCGGTGACTACGAGCAGTACTTC
.,TRBV25-1,TRBJ1-1,.,CASSGVSLGGTEAFF,TGTGCCAGCAGTGGCGTAAGTTTGGGCGGCACTGAAGCTTTCTTT
.,TRBV15,TRBJ2-1,few,CATSTRRQTSGDEQFF,TGTGCCACCAGCACTCGGAGGCAGACGAGTGGAGATGAGCAGTTCTTC